The 9 T cell receptor beta chains presented below share a single source sample, sequenced in a study of T cell repertoires in cytomegalovirus infection. TCRdb reanalysed the reads using MiXCR and keeps one entry per CDR3 protein. The sample includes some 600,000 distinct CDR3 sequences, around 24% of them seen just once. The sequencing sample was made of CD8+ T cells from PBMCs. Every receptor here comes from a human donor in good health (CMV status not recorded). Some clones in this sample may be carry-over from other donors' samples.

This chain joins TRBV20-1 and TRBJ2-5; D unclear. The CDR3 has 14 amino acids. Germline V lookup: CDR1 DFQATT, CDR2 SNEGSKA (reference sequence). The V and J ends lost 5 bases and 1 base respectively, with 14 bases between them. CDR3 amino acids: CSAPWVTVQETQYF. As DNA, the CDR3 is TGCAGTGCTCCGTGGGTAACAGTCCAAGAGACCCAGTACTTC.

The chain employs TRBV7-9 and TRBJ1-1, with D unresolved. Germline CDR1 and CDR2: SEHNR and FQNEAQ (reference sequence). V was clipped by 4 bases and J by 6 bases, with 21 bases between them. The CDR3 has 16 residues. The CDR3 coding sequence is TGTGCCAGCAGCTCGCATAGGGAATGGTTTAGCGCTGAAGCTTTCTTT. Protein sequence: CASSSHREWFSAEAFF.

This clonotype was counted many times. This chain joins TRBV7-6 and TRBJ2-2; 11 nucleotides line up with TRBD2. The CDR3 runs 17 residues. Trimming took 3 bases from V and 1 from J; bases not matched to a gene: 4. From germline, CDR1 is SGHVS and CDR2 FNYEAQ. CDR3 sequence (DNA): TGTGCCAGCAGCTTTCCCCTAGCGGGGGGGAACACCGGGGAGCTGTTTTTT. This encodes CASSFPLAGGNTGELFF.

This sequence joins TRBV14 and TRBJ2-6; the D gene is possibly TRBD2 (6 bases). With 1 base removed from V and 0 bases from J, the gap between germline ends came to 16 bases. CDR1 is SGHDN and CDR2 is FVKESK in the germline V gene. The CDR3 sequence is 19 residues long. CDR3 in DNA: TGTGCCAGCAGCCAAGTAGGAGGGTCTGACCTCTCTGGGGCCAACGTCCTGACTTTC. Its protein product is CASSQVGGSDLSGANVLTF.

The genes are TRBV6-2 or TRBV6-3 and TRBJ1-1; a possible D gene is TRBD1 (6 bases). V lost 5 bases to trimming and J lost 10 bases, with 20 bases between them. The V gene's germline CDR1 is MNHEY and CDR2 SVGEGT. CDR3 length: 14 residues. The CDR3 spells CASSPGAGLSVAFF. As DNA, the CDR3 is TGTGCCAGCAGTCCGGGGGCAGGGTTATCCGTAGCTTTCTTT.

This clonotype was recorded many times. The CDR3 DNA follows: TGCGCCAGCAGCTTGAGAGGGTCCCTGAACACTGAAGCTTTCTTT. Translating gives CASSLRGSLNTEAFF. The chain joins TRBV4-1 to TRBJ1-1; D is ambiguous. Germline lookup yields CDR1 MGHRA and CDR2 YSYEKL. The germline V and J ends were trimmed by 5 bases and 0 bases, with 13 bases remaining between them. This CDR3 contains 15 residues.

V usage is TRBV28 and J usage is TRBJ1-2; 7 nucleotides align to TRBD1. With 3 bases clipped from V and 2 bases from J, the junction kept 12 bases outside the gene matches. The CDR3 consists of 17 residues. The germline V gene has CDR1 MDHEN and CDR2 SYDVKM. CDR3: CASSFLDRTDQNYGYTF. Written as DNA, the CDR3 is TGTGCCAGCAGTTTTTTGGACAGGACAGATCAAAACTATGGCTACACCTTC.

The table lists this clonotype with a few counts. This CDR3 is CASSLLDSYSYEQYF. The DNA of the CDR3 is TGTGCCAGCAGTTTATTGGACAGTTACTCCTACGAGCAGTACTTC. V gene TRBV12-3 or TRBV12-4 combines with J gene TRBJ2-7; D possibly corresponds to TRBD1 (6 bases). Trimming took 2 bases from V and 0 from J, leaving 11 bases between them. The CDR3 covers 15 residues.

This clonotype was detected only a few times. The chain recombines TRBV24-1 with TRBJ2-3, with TRBD2 identical over 7 bases. CDR1 KGHDR and CDR2 SFDVKD come from the germline V gene. V dropped 7 bases and J dropped 1; count of bases not matched to a gene: 1. The CDR3 has 13 amino acids. In DNA form, the CDR3 reads TGTGCCACCAGAGGACTAGGCACAGATACGCAGTATTTT. Translation: CATRGLGTDTQYF.